This T cell receptor beta chain was sequenced for a study of T cells in Graves' hyperthyroidism and ophthalmopathy. Study-wide context: Once the initial diagnosis was made, peripheral blood was obtained before any treatment. Study observations and caveats: Expanded thyroid clonotypes (above 0.001) were mostly also found in blood.

Clinical symptoms, serum thyroxine, TRAb, thyroid ultrasound and orbital computed tomography established diagnosis. This clonotype was recorded at least ten times. Its antigen is not known. The V end lost 4 bases, the J end lost 9 bases, and 18 bases lay between the germline ends. The CDR3 is made up of 15 amino acids. CDR1 MDHEN and CDR2 SYDVKM come from the germline V gene. RNA transcripts provided the source from which TCR beta CDR3 regions were amplified. The HTBI primer set was used in a first-round RT-PCR of the TCR CDR3. TCRdb passed the multiplex PCR reads through MiXCR, listing each CDR3 protein once. Among approximately 430,000 distinct CDR3 sequences listed, approximately 15% were seen once.

The sequence was collected from a woman under 30 with Graves' hyperthyroidism. Sequences were obtained from blood. The V and J genes are TRBV28 and TRBJ1-4; perhaps TRBD1 as D (6 bases). In DNA, the CDR3 is TGTGCCAGCAGTTCCTCCCCGTTGGGGGGGCAAAAACTGTTTTTT. Protein product: CASSSSPLGGQKLFF.